This is a list of T cell receptor beta chains from one sample in a study of cytomegalovirus exposure and HLA in healthy donors. The assay was immunoSEQ multiplex PCR, and TCRdb's table has in-frame clones only and misses some. The repertoire holds under 200,000 clones, with roughly 80% as singletons. The sequenced material came from PBMCs. The receptors come from a woman aged 18-30 years in good health and CMV-seronegative. Each CDR3 is given with its conserved first and last residue. Fields, in order: V gene, clone size, J gene, D gene, CDR3 protein, CDR3 DNA. The D gene is left open where the match is weak. The size of a clone is reported for some rows only, either as once, few or many, or as a class for expanded clones.

TRBV2,NA,TRBJ2-1,TRBD2,CASSTGLAGDRAYNEQFF,TGTGCCAGCAGCACGGGACTAGCGGGAGATAGGGCCTACAATGAGCAGTTCTTC
TRBV6-4,few,TRBJ2-1,NA,CASSDGSYNEQFF,TGTGCCAGCAGTGACGGGAGTTACAATGAGCAGTTCTTC
TRBV7-9,few,TRBJ2-1,NA,CASSPSGNEQFF,TGTGCCAGCAGTCCCAGCGGCAATGAGCAGTTCTTC
TRBV4-1,few,TRBJ1-5,NA,CASSQDHGGSQPQHF,TGCGCCAGCAGCCAAGATCACGGGGGAAGTCAGCCCCAGCATTTT
TRBV18,once,TRBJ1-4,TRBD1,CASSPALPGTGDEKLFF,TGTGCCAGCTCACCAGCCCTCCCCGGGACAGGGGATGAAAAACTGTTTTTT
TRBV5-1,NA,TRBJ2-5,NA,CASSLRGETQYF,TGCGCCAGCAGCTTGCGGGGGGAGACCCAGTACTTC
TRBV21-1,NA,TRBJ2-6,NA,CASSKEGTKWYVLTF,TGTGCCAGCAGCAAAGAGGGGACTAAGTGGTACGTCCTGACTTTC
TRBV29-1,NA,TRBJ1-1,NA,CSVGPSNTEAFF,TGCAGCGTTGGGCCGTCGAACACTGAAGCTTTCTTT
TRBV4-2,NA,TRBJ2-3,TRBD2,CASSQTSGSTDTQYF,TGTGCCAGCAGCCAGACTAGCGGGAGTACAGATACGCAGTATTTT
TRBV5-1,NA,TRBJ2-1,NA,CASSTLPWSSYNEQFF,TGCGCCAGCAGCACACTACCATGGAGCTCCTACAATGAGCAGTTCTTC
TRBV30,NA,TRBJ2-7,TRBD2,CAWDVSGRNEQYF,TGTGCCTGGGACGTCAGCGGGAGGAACGAGCAGTACTTC
TRBV30,NA,TRBJ1-4,NA,CAWSVPPGRAENEKLFF,TGTGCCTGGAGTGTGCCCCCAGGCAGGGCAGAGAATGAAAAACTGTTTTTT
TRBV14,NA,TRBJ2-1,TRBD1,CASSQGSQRTGIPNEQFF,TGTGCCAGCAGCCAAGGGTCTCAAAGGACAGGGATTCCCAATGAGCAGTTCTTC
TRBV4-3,NA,TRBJ2-1,NA,CASSQMPGASSYNEQFF,TGCGCCAGCAGCCAAATGCCGGGAGCCAGCTCCTACAATGAGCAGTTCTTC
TRBV12-5,NA,TRBJ2-2,NA,CASGLQGTNTGELFF,TGTGCTAGTGGTCTACAGGGAACGAACACCGGGGAGCTGTTTTTT
TRBV2,NA,TRBJ2-7,NA,CASSLQDYYEQYF,TGTGCCAGCAGTCTACAGGATTACTACGAGCAGTACTTC
TRBV21-1,once,TRBJ2-2,NA,CASWTGGPTGELFF,TGTGCCAGCTGGACAGGGGGTCCTACCGGGGAGCTGTTTTTT
TRBV6-6,NA,TRBJ2-3,NA,CASSHGLRTDTQYF,TGTGCCAGCAGTCACGGACTAAGAACAGATACGCAGTATTTT
TRBV7-2,NA,TRBJ2-5,TRBD2,CASSSRLAGIQETQYF,TGTGCCAGCAGCTCCAGACTAGCGGGGATCCAAGAGACCCAGTACTTC
TRBV13,NA,TRBJ2-1,NA,CASSLRGGGSRYNEQFF,TGTGCCAGCAGCTTAAGGGGGGGCGGGAGCAGGTACAATGAGCAGTTCTTC
TRBV27,once,TRBJ2-6,TRBD1,CASRQGAVSGANVLTF,TGTGCCAGTAGACAGGGGGCGGTCTCTGGGGCCAACGTCCTGACTTTC
TRBV11-1,NA,TRBJ2-1,NA,CASSLQDEQFF,TGTGCCAGCAGCTTACAGGATGAGCAGTTCTTC
TRBV30,few,TRBJ1-3,NA,CAWSPGDGNTIYF,TGTGCCTGGAGTCCCGGGGATGGAAACACCATATATTTT
TRBV18,NA,TRBJ2-5,NA,CASSRNPGQKETQYF,TGTGCCAGCTCACGCAACCCGGGACAAAAAGAGACCCAGTACTTC
TRBV19,NA,TRBJ2-5,NA,CASSIGGLGETQYF,TGTGCCAGTAGCATCGGGGGGCTTGGCGAGACCCAGTACTTC
TRBV5-1,NA,TRBJ2-3,TRBD2,CASSLVAGGVDTQYF,TGCGCCAGCAGCTTGGTTGCGGGAGGGGTAGATACGCAGTATTTT
TRBV5-6,NA,TRBJ2-3,NA,CASSPPPHDTQYF,TGTGCCAGCAGCCCCCCTCCACACGATACGCAGTATTTT
TRBV16,few,TRBJ1-5,NA,CASSQSGNQPQHF,TGTGCCAGCAGCCAGTCGGGCAATCAGCCCCAGCATTTT
TRBV28,NA,TRBJ1-5,NA,CASKGSSGGAYQPQHF,TGTGCCAGCAAGGGCTCGTCCGGAGGAGCGTATCAGCCCCAGCATTTT
TRBV16,NA,TRBJ1-1,NA,CASSPTRTSNTEAFF,TGTGCCAGCAGCCCTACGAGGACTTCGAACACTGAAGCTTTCTTT
TRBV4-1,NA,TRBJ2-7,TRBD2,CASSQDLTSGRAYEQYF,TGCGCCAGCAGCCAAGACTTGACTAGCGGGAGGGCCTACGAGCAGTACTTC
TRBV4-1,NA,TRBJ1-1,NA,CASSQDAGGSTEAFF,TGCGCCAGCAGCCAAGATGCGGGGGGTAGCACTGAAGCTTTCTTT
TRBV4-1,NA,TRBJ2-3,NA,CASSQVIRDTQYF,TGCGCCAGCAGCCAAGTAATTAGAGATACGCAGTATTTT
TRBV30,NA,TRBJ2-7,TRBD2,CAWALRLARREQYF,TGTGCCTGGGCTCTTAGACTAGCTCGGCGCGAGCAGTACTTC
TRBV7-2,NA,TRBJ2-2,NA,CASSKTGELFF,TGTGCCAGCAGTAAAACCGGGGAGCTGTTTTTT
TRBV19,NA,TRBJ2-1,TRBD2,CPPWGVAGGRWAYNEQFF,TGTCCCCCCTGGGGGGTAGCGGGGGGGCGGTGGGCTTACAATGAGCAGTTCTTC
TRBV6-5,NA,TRBJ1-5,NA,CASAGFGNQPQHF,TGTGCCAGCGCAGGATTCGGCAATCAGCCCCAGCATTTT
TRBV28,NA,TRBJ1-2,NA,CASSPEDYGYTF,TGTGCCAGCAGTCCCGAGGACTATGGCTACACCTTC
TRBV2,NA,TRBJ2-1,TRBD2,CASSDPGTSGIRQFF,TGTGCCAGCAGTGACCCCGGGACTAGCGGGATTAGGCAGTTCTTC
TRBV14,NA,TRBJ1-2,NA,CASSPRWGQTGGYTF,TGTGCCAGCAGCCCCCGCTGGGGGCAGACGGGGGGCTACACCTTC